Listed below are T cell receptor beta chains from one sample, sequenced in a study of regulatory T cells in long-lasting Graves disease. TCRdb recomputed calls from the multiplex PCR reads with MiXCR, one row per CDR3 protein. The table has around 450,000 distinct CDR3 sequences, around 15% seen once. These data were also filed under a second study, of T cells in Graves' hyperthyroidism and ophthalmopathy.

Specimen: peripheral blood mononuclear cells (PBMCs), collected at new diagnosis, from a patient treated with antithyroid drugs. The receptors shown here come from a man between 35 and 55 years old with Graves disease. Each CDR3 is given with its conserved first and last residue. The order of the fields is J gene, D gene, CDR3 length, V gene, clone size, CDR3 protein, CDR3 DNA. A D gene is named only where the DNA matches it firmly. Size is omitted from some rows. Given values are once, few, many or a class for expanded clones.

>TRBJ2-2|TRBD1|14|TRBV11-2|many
CASRRTGRTGELFF
TGTGCCAGCCGTAGGACAGGACGCACCGGGGAGCTGTTTTTT
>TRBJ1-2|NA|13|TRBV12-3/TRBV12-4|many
CASSPTPPYGYTF
TGTGCCAGCAGTCCCACCCCTCCTTATGGCTACACCTTC
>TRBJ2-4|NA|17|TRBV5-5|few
CASSLDHQSITKNIQYF
TGTGCCAGCAGCTTGGATCACCAGAGCATAACCAAAAACATTCAGTACTTC
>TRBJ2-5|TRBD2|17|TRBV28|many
CASRPTGLAVYQETQYF
TGTGCCAGCAGACCTACCGGACTAGCGGTGTACCAAGAGACCCAGTACTTC
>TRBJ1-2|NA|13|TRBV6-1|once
CASSGTGQAGYTF
TGTGCCAGCAGTGGGACCGGTCAGGCTGGCTACACCTTC
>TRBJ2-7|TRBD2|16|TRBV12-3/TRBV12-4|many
CASSRTSGSTSYEQYF
TGTGCCAGCAGTCGAACTAGCGGGAGTACCTCCTACGAGCAGTACTTC
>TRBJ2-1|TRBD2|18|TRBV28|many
CASSLSPRASGSYNEQFF
TGTGCCAGCAGTTTATCCCCCCGGGCTAGCGGGAGCTACAATGAGCAGTTCTTC
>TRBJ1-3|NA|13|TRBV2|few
CASNINTGNTIYF
TGTGCCAGCAACATTAACACTGGAAACACCATATATTTT
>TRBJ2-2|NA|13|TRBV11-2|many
CASSLERTGELFF
TGTGCCAGCAGCTTAGAGCGGACCGGGGAGCTGTTTTTT
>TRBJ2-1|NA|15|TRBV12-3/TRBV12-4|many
CASYTFPGPDNEQFF
TGTGCCAGCTATACTTTCCCAGGGCCTGACAATGAGCAGTTCTTC
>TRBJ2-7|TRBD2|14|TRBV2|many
CASSVPSGRGEQYF
TGTGCCAGCAGTGTCCCTAGCGGGAGAGGCGAGCAGTACTTC
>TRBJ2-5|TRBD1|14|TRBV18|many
CASSRQGLQETQYF
TGTGCCAGCTCAAGACAGGGTTTACAAGAGACCCAGTACTTC
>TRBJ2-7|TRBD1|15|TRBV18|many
CASSPDRGSSYEQYF
TGTGCCAGCTCACCGGACAGGGGGAGCTCCTACGAGCAGTACTTC
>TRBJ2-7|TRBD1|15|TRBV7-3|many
CASSLGQGAPYEQYF
TGTGCCAGCAGCTTAGGCCAGGGGGCACCCTACGAGCAGTACTTC
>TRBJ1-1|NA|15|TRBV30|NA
CAWSVRHLMNTEAFF
TGTGCCTGGAGCGTCCGACACCTCATGAACACTGAAGCTTTCTTT
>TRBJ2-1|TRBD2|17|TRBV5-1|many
CASSPGGWTSGYNEQFF
TGCGCCAGCAGCCCAGGCGGATGGACTAGCGGTTACAATGAGCAGTTCTTC
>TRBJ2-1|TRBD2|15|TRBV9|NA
CASSVQGTRHNEQFF
TGTGCCAGCAGCGTACAAGGGACTAGACACAATGAGCAGTTCTTC
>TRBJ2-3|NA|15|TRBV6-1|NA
CASRRSGVRTDTQYF
TGTGCCAGCAGGAGGTCTGGGGTTCGCACAGATACGCAGTATTTT
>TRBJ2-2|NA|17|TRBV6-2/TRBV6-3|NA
CASSYSLATLNTGELFF
TGTGCCAGCAGTTACTCGCTGGCCACCTTGAACACCGGGGAGCTGTTTTTT
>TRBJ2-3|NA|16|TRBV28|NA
CASSLRAKGLTDTQYF
TGTGCCAGCAGCTTACGGGCAAAGGGGCTTACAGATACGCAGTATTTT
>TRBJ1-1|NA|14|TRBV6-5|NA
CASSYISGGTEAFF
TGTGCCAGCAGTTACATATCGGGAGGCACTGAAGCTTTCTTT
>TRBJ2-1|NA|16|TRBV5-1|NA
CASSLSLSGRYNEQFF
TGCGCCAGCAGCTTGAGTTTGTCAGGGAGGTACAATGAGCAGTTCTTC
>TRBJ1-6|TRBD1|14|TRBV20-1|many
CSAINRGRNSPLHF
TGCAGTGCAATAAACAGGGGAAGGAATTCACCCCTCCACTTT
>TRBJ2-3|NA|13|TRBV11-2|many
CASSFVNGDTQYF
TGTGCCAGCAGCTTCGTAAACGGGGATACGCAGTATTTT
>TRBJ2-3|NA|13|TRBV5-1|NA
CASSLMGTDTQYF
TGCGCCAGCAGCTTGATGGGCACAGATACGCAGTATTTT
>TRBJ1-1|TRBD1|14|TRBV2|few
CASRGQGALIEAFF
TGTGCCAGCAGGGGACAGGGGGCTCTCATTGAAGCTTTCTTT
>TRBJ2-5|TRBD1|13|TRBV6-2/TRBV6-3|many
CASRTGGGKTQYF
TGTGCCAGCAGAACAGGGGGCGGGAAGACCCAGTACTTC
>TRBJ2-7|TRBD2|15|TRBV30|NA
CACGTSGSSAYEQYF
TGTGCCTGTGGAACAAGCGGGAGTAGCGCCTACGAGCAGTACTTC
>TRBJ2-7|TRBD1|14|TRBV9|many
CASSLDGQGDEQYF
TGTGCCAGCAGCTTAGACGGGCAGGGGGACGAGCAGTACTTC
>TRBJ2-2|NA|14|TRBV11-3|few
CASSFALNTGELFF
TGTGCCAGCAGCTTTGCTTTGAACACCGGGGAGCTGTTTTTT
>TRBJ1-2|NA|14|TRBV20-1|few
CSARGQGSTIGYTF
TGCAGTGCCCGGGGGCAGGGAAGTACTATTGGCTACACCTTC
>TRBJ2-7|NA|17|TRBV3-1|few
CASSQDQARRSSSEQYF
TGTGCCAGCAGCCAGGACCAGGCGCGGCGATCTTCCTCCGAGCAGTACTTC